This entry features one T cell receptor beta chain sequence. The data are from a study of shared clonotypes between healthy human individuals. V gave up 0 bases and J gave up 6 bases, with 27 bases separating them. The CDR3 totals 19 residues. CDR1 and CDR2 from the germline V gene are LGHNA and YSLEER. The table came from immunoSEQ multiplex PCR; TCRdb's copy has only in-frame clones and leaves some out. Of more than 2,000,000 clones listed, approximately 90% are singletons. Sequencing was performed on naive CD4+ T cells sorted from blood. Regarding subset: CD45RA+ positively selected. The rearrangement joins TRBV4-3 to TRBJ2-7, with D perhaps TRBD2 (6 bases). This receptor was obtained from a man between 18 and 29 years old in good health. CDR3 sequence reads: CASSQDPGGTGRSLGEQYF. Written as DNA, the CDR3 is TGCGCCAGCAGCCAAGATCCCGGGGGTACGGGACGGTCCCTAGGCGAGCAGTACTTC.